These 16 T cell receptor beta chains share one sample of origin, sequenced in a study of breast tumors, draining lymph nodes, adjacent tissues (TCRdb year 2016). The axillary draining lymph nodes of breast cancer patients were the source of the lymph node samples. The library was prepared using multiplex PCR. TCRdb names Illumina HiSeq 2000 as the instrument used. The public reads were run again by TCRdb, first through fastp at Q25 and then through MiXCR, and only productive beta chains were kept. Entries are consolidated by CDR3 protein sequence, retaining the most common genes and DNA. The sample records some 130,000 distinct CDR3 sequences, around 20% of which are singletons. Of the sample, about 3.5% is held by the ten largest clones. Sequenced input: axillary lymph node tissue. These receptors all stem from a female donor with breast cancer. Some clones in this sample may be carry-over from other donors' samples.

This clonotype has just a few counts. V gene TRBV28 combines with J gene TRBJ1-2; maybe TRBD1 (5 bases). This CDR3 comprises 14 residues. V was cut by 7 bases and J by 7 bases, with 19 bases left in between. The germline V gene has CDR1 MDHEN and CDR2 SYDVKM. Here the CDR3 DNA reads TGTGCCAGCACCGATCCCCGGGGGGTTAGTGGCTACACCTTC. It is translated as CASTDPRGVSGYTF.

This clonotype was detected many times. CDR3 nucleotide sequence: TGCGCCAGCAGCTTGGGGGTCCCTGGAAACACCATATATTTT. Translating it yields CASSLGVPGNTIYF. The chain joins TRBV5-1 to TRBJ1-3; no reliable D call. Germline CDR1 reads SGHRS; CDR2 reads YFSETQ. Trimming pared 0 bases from V and 2 bases from J, leaving 6 bases between. The CDR3 contains 14 residues.

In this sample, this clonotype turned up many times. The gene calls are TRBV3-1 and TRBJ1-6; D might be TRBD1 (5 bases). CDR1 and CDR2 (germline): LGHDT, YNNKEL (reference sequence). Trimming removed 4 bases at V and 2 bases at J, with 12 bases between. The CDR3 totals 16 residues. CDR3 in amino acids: CASSPSLTAYNSPLHF. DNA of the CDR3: TGTGCCAGCAGCCCAAGCCTGACAGCCTATAATTCACCCCTCCACTTT.

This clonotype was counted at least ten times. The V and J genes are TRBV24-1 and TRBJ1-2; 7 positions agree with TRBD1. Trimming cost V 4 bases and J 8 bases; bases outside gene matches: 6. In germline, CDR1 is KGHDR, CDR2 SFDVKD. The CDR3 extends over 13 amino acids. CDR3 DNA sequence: TGTGCCACCAGTGAAACAGGGGAACGAGGCTACACCTTC. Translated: CATSETGERGYTF.

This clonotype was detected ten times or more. The CDR3 reads CASSTSGGRADTQYF. The CDR3, as DNA: TGTGCCAGCAGCACGTCCGGGGGGCGTGCAGATACGCAGTATTTT. The chain couples TRBV9 to TRBJ2-3; possibly TRBD2 for D (7 bases). The CDR3 covers 15 residues. Germline lookup yields CDR1 SGDLS and CDR2 YYNGEE. V lost 4 bases and J lost 4, with 16 bases in between.

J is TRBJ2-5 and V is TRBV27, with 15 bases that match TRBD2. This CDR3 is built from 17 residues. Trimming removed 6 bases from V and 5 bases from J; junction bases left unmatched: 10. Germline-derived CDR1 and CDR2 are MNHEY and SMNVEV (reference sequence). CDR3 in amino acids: CASRLLIGLAGGETQYF. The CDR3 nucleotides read TGTGCCAGCAGACTTCTGATTGGACTAGCGGGGGGGGAGACCCAGTACTTC.

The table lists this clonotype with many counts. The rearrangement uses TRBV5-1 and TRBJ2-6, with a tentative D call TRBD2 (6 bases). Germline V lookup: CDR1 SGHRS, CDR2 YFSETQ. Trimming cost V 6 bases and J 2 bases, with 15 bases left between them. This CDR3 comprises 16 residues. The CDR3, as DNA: TGCGCCAGCAATTTGAACGGAGGGGCTGGGGCCAACGTCCTGACTTTC. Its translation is CASNLNGGAGANVLTF.

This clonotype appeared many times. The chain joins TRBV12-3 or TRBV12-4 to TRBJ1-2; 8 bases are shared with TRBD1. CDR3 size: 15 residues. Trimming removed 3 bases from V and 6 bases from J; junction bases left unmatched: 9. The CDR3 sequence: CASSFSFGQGNGYTF. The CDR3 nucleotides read TGTGCCAGCAGTTTCAGCTTCGGACAGGGAAATGGCTACACCTTC.

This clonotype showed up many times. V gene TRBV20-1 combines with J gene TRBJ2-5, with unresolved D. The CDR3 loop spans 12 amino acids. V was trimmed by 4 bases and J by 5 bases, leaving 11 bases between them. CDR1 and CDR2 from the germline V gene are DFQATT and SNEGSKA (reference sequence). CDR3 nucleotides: TGCAGTGCTACCCCTGCTGGTGAGACCCAGTACTTC. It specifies CSATPAGETQYF.

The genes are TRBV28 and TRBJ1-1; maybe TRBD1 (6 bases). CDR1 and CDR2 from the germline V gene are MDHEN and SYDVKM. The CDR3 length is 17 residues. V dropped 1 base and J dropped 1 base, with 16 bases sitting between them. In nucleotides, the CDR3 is TGTGCCAGCAGTTTATTAGCGGGGGGCCCTGGGAACACTGAAGCTTTCTTT. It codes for CASSLLAGGPGNTEAFF.

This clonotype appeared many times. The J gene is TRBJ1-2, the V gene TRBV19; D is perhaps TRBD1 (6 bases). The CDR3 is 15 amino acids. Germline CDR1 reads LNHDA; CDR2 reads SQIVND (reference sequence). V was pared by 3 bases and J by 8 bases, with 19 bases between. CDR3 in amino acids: CASSIPGHSGQGYTF. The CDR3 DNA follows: TGTGCCAGTAGTATCCCGGGACATTCTGGGCAGGGCTACACCTTC.

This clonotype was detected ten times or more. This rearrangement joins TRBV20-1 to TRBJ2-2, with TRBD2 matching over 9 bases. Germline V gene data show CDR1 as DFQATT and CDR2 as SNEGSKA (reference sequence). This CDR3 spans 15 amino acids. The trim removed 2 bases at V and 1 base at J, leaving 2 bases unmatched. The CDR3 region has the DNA TGCAGTGCTAGACTTAGCGGGGGGAACACCGGGGAGCTGTTTTTT. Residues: CSARLSGGNTGELFF.

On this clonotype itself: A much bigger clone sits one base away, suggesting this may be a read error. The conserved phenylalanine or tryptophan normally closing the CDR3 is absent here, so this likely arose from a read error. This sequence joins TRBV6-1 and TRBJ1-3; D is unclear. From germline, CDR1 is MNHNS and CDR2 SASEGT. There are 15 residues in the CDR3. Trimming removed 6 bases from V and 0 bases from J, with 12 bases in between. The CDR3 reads CASSLETGSGNTIYI. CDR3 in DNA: TGTGCCAGCAGCCTCGAGACGGGCTCTGGAAACACCATATATATT.

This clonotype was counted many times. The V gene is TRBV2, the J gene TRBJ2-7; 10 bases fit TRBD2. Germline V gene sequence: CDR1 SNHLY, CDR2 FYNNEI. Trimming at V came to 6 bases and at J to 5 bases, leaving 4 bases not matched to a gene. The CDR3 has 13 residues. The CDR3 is CASSTSGTNEQYF. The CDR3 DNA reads TGTGCCAGCAGCACTAGCGGGACGAACGAGCAGTACTTC.

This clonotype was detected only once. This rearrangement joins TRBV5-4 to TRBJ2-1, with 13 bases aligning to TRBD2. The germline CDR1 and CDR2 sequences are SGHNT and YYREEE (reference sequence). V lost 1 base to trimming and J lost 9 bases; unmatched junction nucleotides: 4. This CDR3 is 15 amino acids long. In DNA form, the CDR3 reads TGTGCCAGCAGCTTGACTAGCGGGAGGGCGGGTGAGCAGTTCTTC. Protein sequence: CASSLTSGRAGEQFF.

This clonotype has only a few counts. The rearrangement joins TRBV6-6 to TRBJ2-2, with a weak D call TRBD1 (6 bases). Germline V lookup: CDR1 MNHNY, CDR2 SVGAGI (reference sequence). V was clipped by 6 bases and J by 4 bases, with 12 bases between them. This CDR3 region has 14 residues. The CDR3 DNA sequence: TGTGCCAGCAGGACGGGACAACCCACCGGGGAGCTGTTTTTT. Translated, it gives CASRTGQPTGELFF.